The entry that follows covers one T cell receptor (beta chain) sequence. Antigen specificity is unknown. Sequencing was performed with immunoSEQ multiplex PCR; in TCRdb, only in-frame clones are kept and a portion is missing. The sample lists about 150,000 clones, about 88% occurring once. This record comes from a study of cytomegalovirus exposure and HLA in healthy donors. Background on the study: Per a later analysis, the 666 first-cohort and 100 to 150 validation repertoires shared one platform.

Points from the study as a whole: Subsequent analysis found a tendency for first-cohort TCR clusters to co-occur within the 90 to 150 validation repertoires. A few CMV-associated chains proved CMV antigen-specific in vitro.

The donors were part of the validation cohort, which consisted of more than 90 subjects and was separate from the first cohort of around 620 subjects. V lost 7 bases and J lost 6, with 21 bases in between. The germline CDR1 and CDR2 sequences are LNHDA and SQIVND (reference sequence). The length of the CDR3 is 15 residues. This TCR came from a man between 18 and 29 years old in good health and CMV-seropositive. Sequencing input: PBMCs. The chain employs TRBV19 and TRBJ1-1; tentative D call: TRBD1 (5 bases). The CDR3 DNA reads TGTGCCAGTAAAGGGTTTGGCAGGGTAGAATCTGAAGCTTTCTTT. It yields the protein CASKGFGRVESEAFF.